The clone carrying this T cell receptor (beta chain) was picked up many times. The data belong to a study of T-cell memory formation after mild COVID-19. TCRdb fed the 5' RACE reads into MiXCR, producing one record per CDR3 protein. The table shows around 340,000 distinct CDR3 sequences, with approximately 15% occurring only once. CDR1 and CDR2 from the germline V gene are SGHTA and FQGTGA. The CDR3 is made up of 17 amino acids. The V gene lost 1 base and the J gene lost 8 bases, with 21 bases spanning the gap. Sequenced: PBMCs or a T cell subset sorted from them (not recorded which). The rearrangement uses TRBV7-3 and TRBJ2-1, with D possibly TRBD2 on 5 matching bases. The sequence came from a young man who had mild COVID-19 (a few samples of this study predate the infection). Cell type and time point are not known. CDR3 residues: CASSLRPRTPLVDEQFF. The CDR3 bases are TGTGCCAGCAGCTTAAGGCCCCGGACTCCTCTTGTGGATGAGCAGTTCTTC. Full variable domain (missing parts from reference TRBV7-3 and TRBJ2-1): GAGVSQTPSNKVTEKGKYVELRCDPISGHTALYWYRQSLGQGPEFLIYFQGTGAADDSGLPNDRFFAVRPEGSVSTLKIQRTERGDSAVYLCASSLRPRTPLVDEQFFGPGTRLTVL.